The 2 T cell receptor beta chains below all came from one sample that was sequenced in a study of identical twins. TCRdb re-derived calls from the 5' RACE reads in MiXCR, one entry per CDR3 protein. The data contain hundreds of thousands of distinct CDR3 sequences, 24% of them singletons. These data were likewise used in another study, on T cells expressing NK-cell markers.

Sequencing was performed on CD4+ T cells sorted from blood. All receptors derive from a young woman in good health.

This clonotype was counted only a few times. The chain combines TRBV5-1 with TRBJ2-1, with D perhaps given as TRBD1 or TRBD2 (5 bases each). Germline values: CDR1 SGHRS, CDR2 YFSETQ. The V end was cut by 0 bases, the J end by 0 bases, with 10 bases between. This CDR3 is 16 amino acids long. CDR3 sequence: CASSLGGQGSYNEQFF. CDR3 nucleotides: TGCGCCAGCAGCTTGGGAGGGCAGGGCTCCTACAATGAGCAGTTCTTC.

This clonotype was seen only a few times. The chain couples TRBV20-1 to TRBJ2-5, with D possibly called TRBD1 or TRBD2 (5 bases each). The ends were cut back, 1 base at V and 4 bases at J, with 7 bases in the middle. CDR1 is DFQATT, CDR2 SNEGSKA, per germline (reference sequence). CDR3 length: 12 residues. Here the CDR3 reads CSARGDRETQYF. The CDR3 coding sequence is TGCAGTGCTAGAGGGGACCGAGAGACCCAGTACTTC.